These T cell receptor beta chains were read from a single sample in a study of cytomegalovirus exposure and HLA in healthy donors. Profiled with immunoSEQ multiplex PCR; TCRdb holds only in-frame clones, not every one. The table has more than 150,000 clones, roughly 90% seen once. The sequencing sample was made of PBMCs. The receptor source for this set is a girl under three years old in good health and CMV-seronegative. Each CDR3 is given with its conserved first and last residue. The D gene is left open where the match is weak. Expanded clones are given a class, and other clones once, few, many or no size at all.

CDR3 DNA: TGTGCCAGTAGAGCCGACAGGTTCCCCGGGGAGCTGTTTTTT; CDR3 protein: CASRADRFPGELFF; V gene: TRBV19; J gene: TRBJ2-2; clone size: few; D gene: -
CDR3 DNA: TGTGCCAGCAGCTGGGAGACAGGACCTGGAAACACCATATATTTT; CDR3 protein: CASSWETGPGNTIYF; V gene: TRBV11-1; J gene: TRBJ1-3; clone size: -; D gene: -
CDR3 DNA: TGTGCCAGCATGAGAGACTCCTATAATTCACCCCTCCACTTT; CDR3 protein: CASMRDSYNSPLHF; V gene: TRBV6-5; J gene: TRBJ1-6; clone size: -; D gene: -
CDR3 DNA: TGTGCCAGCAGTTACGGGGTGGGAGCGACCCAAGAGACCCAGTACTTC; CDR3 protein: CASSYGVGATQETQYF; V gene: TRBV6-5; J gene: TRBJ2-5; clone size: -; D gene: -
CDR3 DNA: TGTGCCAGCAGCTTAGTTGGTAGCGCGTTTACAGATACGCAGTATTTT; CDR3 protein: CASSLVGSAFTDTQYF; V gene: TRBV7-2; J gene: TRBJ2-3; clone size: -; D gene: -
CDR3 DNA: TGTGCCAGCAGCGGGACTACCCGCAATGAGCAGTTCTTC; CDR3 protein: CASSGTTRNEQFF; V gene: TRBV6-6; J gene: TRBJ2-1; clone size: -; D gene: TRBD2
CDR3 DNA: -; CDR3 protein: CASSTSGQVLNQPQHF; V gene: TRBV2; J gene: TRBJ1-5; clone size: -; D gene: -
CDR3 DNA: TGCGCCAGCAGTGGCCCACAGGGGGCTGCTTTCTTT; CDR3 protein: CASSGPQGAAFF; V gene: TRBV10-1; J gene: TRBJ1-1; clone size: -; D gene: TRBD1
CDR3 DNA: TGTGCCAGCAGTCCCACCCTGGACAGAGCAGAGTTTTTT; CDR3 protein: CASSPTLDRAEFF; V gene: TRBV6-1; J gene: TRBJ1-4; clone size: -; D gene: -
CDR3 DNA: TGCGCCAGCATCGGGGGGGATAAAGAGACCCAGTACTTC; CDR3 protein: CASIGGDKETQYF; V gene: TRBV5-1; J gene: TRBJ2-5; clone size: once; D gene: TRBD2
CDR3 DNA: TGTGCCAGTAGTGAGAAGAGCACTGAAGCTTTCTTT; CDR3 protein: CASSEKSTEAFF; V gene: TRBV19; J gene: TRBJ1-1; clone size: -; D gene: -
CDR3 DNA: TGTGCCAGCAGCGGGTCCCAGGGGGCAGGGCAAGAGACCCAGTACTTC; CDR3 protein: CASSGSQGAGQETQYF; V gene: TRBV5-8; J gene: TRBJ2-5; clone size: -; D gene: TRBD1
CDR3 DNA: TGTGCCAGCTCCACTGGGGGGGTTCGCGACACTGAAGCTTTCTTT; CDR3 protein: CASSTGGVRDTEAFF; V gene: TRBV18; J gene: TRBJ1-1; clone size: once; D gene: -
CDR3 DNA: TGTGCCAGCACCCCCGGGTCGGGACTCTATGGCTACACCTTC; CDR3 protein: CASTPGSGLYGYTF; V gene: TRBV25-1; J gene: TRBJ1-2; clone size: -; D gene: -
CDR3 DNA: TGTGCCAGCAGCTTAGGGACAGGGGTGGAGACCCAGTACTTC; CDR3 protein: CASSLGTGVETQYF; V gene: TRBV11-2; J gene: TRBJ2-5; clone size: once; D gene: TRBD1
CDR3 DNA: TGTGCCAGCAGTGTCGGGACAGACTATGGCTACACCTTC; CDR3 protein: CASSVGTDYGYTF; V gene: TRBV2; J gene: TRBJ1-2; clone size: -; D gene: TRBD1
CDR3 DNA: TGTGCCAGCAGTTTAACGGGTAGCAATCAGCCCCAGCATTTT; CDR3 protein: CASSLTGSNQPQHF; V gene: TRBV28; J gene: TRBJ1-5; clone size: -; D gene: -
CDR3 DNA: TGTGCCAGCTCGTCGGACAGGGGTGGACAAGAGACCCAGTACTTC; CDR3 protein: CASSSDRGGQETQYF; V gene: TRBV7-6; J gene: TRBJ2-5; clone size: -; D gene: TRBD1
CDR3 DNA: TGTGCCAGCAGCTCGAGCTCACGTCGGGACTCTGGAAACACCATATATTTT; CDR3 protein: CASSSSSRRDSGNTIYF; V gene: TRBV7-2; J gene: TRBJ1-3; clone size: -; D gene: -
CDR3 DNA: TGTGCCAGCAGTGGCACAGGGGGCGGCTACGAGCAGTACTTC; CDR3 protein: CASSGTGGGYEQYF; V gene: TRBV6-1; J gene: TRBJ2-7; clone size: -; D gene: TRBD1
CDR3 DNA: TGTGCCAGCATTCGGCGGGGAGGCCCCACCGGGGAGCTGTTTTTT; CDR3 protein: CASIRRGGPTGELFF; V gene: TRBV6-1; J gene: TRBJ2-2; clone size: -; D gene: -
CDR3 DNA: TGTGCCAGCAGCTTGTCCTTTTTCAATTCACCCCTCCACTTT; CDR3 protein: CASSLSFFNSPLHF; V gene: TRBV5-4; J gene: TRBJ1-6; clone size: -; D gene: -
CDR3 DNA: TGTGCCAGCTCCCACCGGGACATCTGGCATGGCTACACCTTC; CDR3 protein: CASSHRDIWHGYTF; V gene: TRBV10-3; J gene: TRBJ1-2; clone size: -; D gene: -
CDR3 DNA: TGCGCCAGCAGCCAAAGCGAGCTTCCGTTCCGACCGCTGTATTTT; CDR3 protein: CASSQSELPFRPLYF; V gene: TRBV4-3; J gene: TRBJ2-3; clone size: -; D gene: -
CDR3 DNA: TGTGCCAGCTCACTCTTACAGGCGAGCAATCAGCCCCAGCATTTT; CDR3 protein: CASSLLQASNQPQHF; V gene: TRBV18; J gene: TRBJ1-5; clone size: once; D gene: -
CDR3 DNA: TGTGCCAGCAGTGAAACGTGGGCACGTAAGACAGGGGAGGCCACTGAAGCTTTCTTT; CDR3 protein: CASSETWARKTGEATEAFF; V gene: TRBV6-1; J gene: TRBJ1-1; clone size: -; D gene: TRBD1
CDR3 DNA: TGTGCCTGGAGACAGCGGGGGGCCCAAGAGACCCAGTACTTC; CDR3 protein: CAWRQRGAQETQYF; V gene: TRBV30; J gene: TRBJ2-5; clone size: -; D gene: TRBD2
CDR3 DNA: TGTGCCAGCAGTGAACCGGACACGTTCTTC; CDR3 protein: CASSEPDTFF; V gene: TRBV6-1; J gene: TRBJ2-1; clone size: -; D gene: -
CDR3 DNA: TGTGCCAGCAGTTCCAGGGGGGCTTTCTATGGCTACACCTTC; CDR3 protein: CASSSRGAFYGYTF; V gene: TRBV13; J gene: TRBJ1-2; clone size: -; D gene: TRBD1
CDR3 DNA: TGTGCCTGGAGTGTCTTGGGGGCCACAGATACGCAGTATTTT; CDR3 protein: CAWSVLGATDTQYF; V gene: TRBV30; J gene: TRBJ2-3; clone size: -; D gene: -
CDR3 DNA: TGTGCCAGCAGCATCCGGGACAGAGACAATGAGCAGTTCTTC; CDR3 protein: CASSIRDRDNEQFF; V gene: TRBV9; J gene: TRBJ2-1; clone size: -; D gene: TRBD1
CDR3 DNA: TGTGCCAGCAGACTGGGACAGGGGGCTGACTACGAGCAGTACTTC; CDR3 protein: CASRLGQGADYEQYF; V gene: TRBV28; J gene: TRBJ2-7; clone size: -; D gene: TRBD1
CDR3 DNA: TGCAGCGCTGACAGGGAAATAGAAAATGAGCAGTTCTTC; CDR3 protein: CSADREIENEQFF; V gene: TRBV29-1; J gene: TRBJ2-1; clone size: -; D gene: TRBD1
CDR3 DNA: TGTGCCAGCAGAACGACTAGCGGGACCTTTTACGAGCAGTACTTC; CDR3 protein: CASRTTSGTFYEQYF; V gene: TRBV5-8; J gene: TRBJ2-7; clone size: once; D gene: TRBD2